Below, 27 T cell receptor beta chains from the same sample are listed, as sequenced in a study of T cell responses to AZD1222 COVID-19 vaccine. Clones were read by immunoSEQ multiplex PCR, and TCRdb kept only the in-frame ones, dropping some. Of around 150,000 clones detected, about 93% appear once; the ten largest clones hold approximately 7%. The source was peripheral blood, collected 28 days after the second AZD1222 dose. All receptors come from an adult who received the AZD1222 COVID-19 vaccine.

V usage is TRBV29-1 and J usage is TRBJ1-2; D is undetermined. V was clipped by 3 bases and J by 8 bases, with 10 bases between them. Germline V CDR1 and CDR2: SQVTM, ANQGSEA. The CDR3 runs to 11 residues. The CDR3: CSVDFGDGYTF. The CDR3 DNA is TGCAGCGTTGATTTCGGCGACGGCTACACCTTC.

The rearrangement links TRBV5-1 to TRBJ1-1; D gene unclear. Trimming pared 3 bases from V and 9 bases from J, leaving 12 bases between. CDR1 is SGHRS and CDR2 is YFSETQ in the germline V gene. CDR3 length: 12 residues. CDR3 sequence: CASSSPGIKAFF. In DNA, the CDR3 is TGCGCCAGCAGCTCGCCTGGGATTAAAGCTTTCTTT.

The chain joins TRBV5-1 to TRBJ1-3; D is possibly TRBD1 (6 bases). Germline CDR1 and CDR2: SGHRS and YFSETQ. The CDR3 sequence is 16 residues long. V gave up 0 bases and J gave up 3 bases, with 13 bases separating them. The CDR3 loop is CASSLAGGAGGNTIYF. DNA for the CDR3: TGCGCCAGCAGCTTGGCCGGGGGCGCGGGTGGAAACACCATATATTTT.

The V and J genes are TRBV7-9 and TRBJ1-5; 9 bases align to TRBD1. This CDR3 comprises 15 residues. Germline trimming cut 5 bases from V and 1 base from J; bases unmatched to any gene: 3. Germline CDR1 SEHNR, CDR2 FQNEAQ (reference sequence). CDR3 sequence (DNA): TGTGCCAGCAGCCGGGACAGGGCCAGCAATCAGCCCCAGCATTTT. It is translated as CASSRDRASNQPQHF.

This clone was seen only once. The V call is TRBV11-3, the J call TRBJ2-7; D gene uncertain. The CDR3 loop spans 15 amino acids. V gave up 5 bases and J gave up 0 bases, with 14 bases separating them. From germline, CDR1 is SGHNT and CDR2 YENEEA. CDR3 DNA: TGTGCCAGCAGCGTACTCCCCTCCGCCTCCTACGAGCAGTACTTC. Translation: CASSVLPSASYEQYF.

The rearrangement uses TRBV27 and TRBJ1-6; no definite D call. There are 15 residues in the CDR3. Between the trimmed V and J ends, which lost 5 bases and 8 bases, there was a span of 16 bases. Germline CDR1 and CDR2: MNHEY and SMNVEV (reference sequence). This CDR3 reads CASSTSGGFYSPLHF. CDR3 DNA: TGTGCCAGCAGTACCAGTGGAGGATTCTATTCACCCCTCCACTTT.

The chain uses TRBV29-1 and TRBJ1-1; D call uncertain. V lost 4 bases, J lost 5 bases, and 11 bases lay in between. CDR3 length: 12 residues. Germline V gene lookup returns CDR1 SQVTM and CDR2 ANQGSEA. The CDR3 DNA reads as TGCAGCGTTGCGGTCGGGGAAACTGAAGCTTTCTTT. It specifies CSVAVGETEAFF. The full variable domain, in which reference TRBV29-1 and TRBJ1-1 provide the parts outside the CDR3, is SAVISQKPSRDICQRGTSLTIQCQVDSQVTMMFWYRQQPGQSLTLIATANQGSEATYESGFVIDKFPISRPNLTFSTLTVSNMSPEDSSIYLCSVAVGETEAFFGQGTRLTVV.

In this sample, this clone turned up a few times. V is TRBV11-3 and J is TRBJ1-1; a weak D match, TRBD1 (6 bases). Deletions cut 5 bases from V and 12 bases from J, with 16 bases between. The germline gives CDR1 SGHNT, CDR2 YENEEA. The CDR3 is 12 amino acids. DNA of the CDR3: TGTGCCAGCAGCCCGTCCGGGACACGGTCTTTCTTT. It yields the protein CASSPSGTRSFF.

The gene calls are TRBV7-3 and TRBJ1-1, with D uncertain. This CDR3 has 13 residues. Germline values: CDR1 SGHTA, CDR2 FQGTGA. The V gene lost 3 bases and the J gene lost 3 bases, with 8 bases spanning the gap. CDR3 coding DNA: TGTGCCAGCAGCTTTTTAGAGGACACTGAAGCTTTCTTT. It codes for CASSFLEDTEAFF.

The chain employs TRBV6-2 or TRBV6-3 and TRBJ1-1, with unresolved D. This CDR3 is 14 amino acids long. The germline V gene has CDR1 MNHEY and CDR2 SVGEGT. V was pared by 2 bases and J by 1 base, with 8 bases between. The CDR3 sequence is CASSYHARNTEAFF. The CDR3 DNA reads TGTGCCAGCAGTTACCATGCCAGGAACACTGAAGCTTTCTTT.

The V gene is TRBV18, the J gene TRBJ1-2; 7 bases agree with TRBD1. CDR3 length: 15 residues. V lost 2 bases and J lost 6; bases outside the gene matches: 9. Germline V lookup: CDR1 KGHSH, CDR2 LQKENI. The CDR3: CASSPNRDREHGYTF. The CDR3 nucleotides read TGTGCCAGCTCACCAAACCGGGACAGAGAACATGGCTACACCTTC.

The J gene is TRBJ1-2, the V gene TRBV7-9; TRBD1 might be the D (5 bases). The length of the CDR3 is 15 residues. V shed 1 base and J shed 1 base, with 10 bases lying between them. The germline CDR1 and CDR2 sequences are SEHNR and FQNEAQ (reference sequence). CDR3 amino acids: CASSLGGRSNYGYTF. CDR3 nucleotide sequence: TGTGCCAGCAGCTTAGGGGGCAGAAGTAACTATGGCTACACCTTC.

The sample holds a few counts of this clone. This sequence joins TRBV3-1 (or the pseudogene TRBV3-2) and TRBJ2-1; 8 nucleotides agree with TRBD2. The CDR3 has 15 residues. V shed 0 bases and J 4 bases; nucleotides not matched to a gene: 2. In germline, CDR1 is LGHDT, CDR2 YNNKEL (reference sequence). Here the CDR3 DNA reads TGTGCCAGCAGCCAAGATCGCGGGGGGTACAATGAGCAGTTCTTC. Translated, it gives CASSQDRGGYNEQFF.

This chain connects TRBV30 to TRBJ1-1; D not resolved. The V gene's germline CDR1 is GTSNPN and CDR2 SVGIG (reference sequence). V dropped 4 bases and J dropped 5 bases, with 14 bases sitting between them. The CDR3 extends over 13 amino acids. CDR3 DNA sequence: TGTGCCTGGAAAAAGAAAGGAAGGACTGAAGCTTTCTTT. Its protein is CAWKKKGRTEAFF.

The chain carries TRBV19 and TRBJ1-4; no clear D gene. Trimming pared 6 bases from V and 5 bases from J, leaving 4 bases between. The CDR3 extends over 11 amino acids. Germline V lookup: CDR1 LNHDA, CDR2 SQIVND (reference sequence). CDR3 bases: TGTGCCAGTAGGACCAATGAAAAACTGTTTTTT. It specifies CASRTNEKLFF. The full variable domain, in which reference TRBV19 and TRBJ1-4 provide the parts outside the CDR3, is DGGITQSPKYLFRKEGQNVTLSCEQNLNHDAMYWYRQDPGQGLRLIYYSQIVNDFQKGDIAEGYSVSREKKESFPLTVTSAQKNPTAFYLCASRTNEKLFFGSGTQLSVL.

In its sample, this clone was seen once. J is TRBJ2-5 and V is TRBV2; 14 bases map to TRBD2. With V trimmed by 4 bases and J by 5 bases, 0 bases remained unmatched. The germline gives CDR1 SNHLY, CDR2 FYNNEI. The CDR3 consists of 14 residues. Here the CDR3 reads CASSGTSGGETQYF. Written as DNA, the CDR3 is TGTGCCAGCAGTGGGACTAGCGGGGGGGAGACCCAGTACTTC.

The rearrangement links TRBV11-3 to TRBJ2-1, with a possible D match to TRBD2 (5 bases). Trimming removed 4 bases at V and 0 bases at J, with 25 bases between. The CDR3 has 20 amino acids. Germline assignment: CDR1 SGHNT and CDR2 YENEEA. CDR3 DNA: TGTGCCAGCAGCTCACCTGCCGCCCTACTCAGACTATTCTCCTACAATGAGCAGTTCTTC. Amino acids: CASSSPAALLRLFSYNEQFF.

This clone has only one observation. The chain is built from TRBV11-2 and TRBJ2-3, with TRBD2 identical over 13 bases. Germline-derived CDR1 and CDR2 are SGHAT and FQNNGV. The CDR3 totals 15 residues. V shed 5 bases and J 6 bases; nucleotides not matched to a gene: 5. The CDR3, as DNA: TGTGCCAGCAGCCTAACTAGCGGGGGGGCGGATACGCAGTATTTT. Translated, it gives CASSLTSGGADTQYF.

CDR3 region: CASSLGRLAGAPDTQYF. Written as DNA, the CDR3 is TGTGCCAGCAGCTTAGGGCGACTAGCGGGGGCCCCAGATACGCAGTATTTT. V is TRBV13 and J is TRBJ2-3; 12 bases line up with TRBD2. Trimming at V came to 0 bases and at J to 4 bases, leaving 5 bases not matched to a gene. Germline V lookup: CDR1 PRHDT, CDR2 FYEKMQ (reference sequence). The CDR3 loop spans 17 amino acids. The entire variable domain, with the rest obtained from reference TRBV13 and TRBJ2-3, is as follows: AAGVIQSPRHLIKEKRETATLKCYPIPRHDTVYWYQQGPGQDPQFLISFYEKMQSDKGSIPDRFSAQQFSDYHSELNMSSLELGDSALYFCASSLGRLAGAPDTQYFGPGTRLTVL.

This CDR3 is CASSLGDSTEAFF. For the CDR3, the DNA is TGTGCCAGCAGCCTCGGAGATAGCACTGAAGCTTTCTTT. The chain employs TRBV12-3 or TRBV12-4 and TRBJ1-1; D is unclear. The V gene lost 6 bases and the J gene lost 4 bases, with 12 bases spanning the gap. The CDR3 consists of 13 residues.

The V call is TRBV5-4, the J call TRBJ1-2; unclear D gene. CDR3 length equals 13 residues. Per germline, CDR1 SGHNT and CDR2 YYREEE (reference sequence). Trimming removed 2 bases from V and 4 bases from J, with 9 bases in between. In nucleotides, the CDR3 is TGTGCCAGCAGCTTCGGGGATAGCTATGGCTACACCTTC. This gives the protein CASSFGDSYGYTF. The entire variable domain, with the rest obtained from reference TRBV5-4 and TRBJ1-2, is as follows: ETGVTQSPTHLIKTRGQQVTLRCSSQSGHNTVSWYQQALGQGPQFIFQYYREEENGRGNFPPRFSGLQFPNYSSELNVNALELDDSALYLCASSFGDSYGYTFGSGTRLTVV.

The chain employs TRBV5-1 and TRBJ1-3, with 11 bases aligning to TRBD1. There are 15 residues in the CDR3. The trim removed 5 bases at V and 3 bases at J, leaving 4 bases unmatched. Germline CDR1 reads SGHRS; CDR2 reads YFSETQ. The CDR3 here is CASRAGTGGGNTIYF. The CDR3 region has the DNA TGCGCCAGCAGAGCCGGGACAGGGGGTGGAAACACCATATATTTT.

The chain couples TRBV4-1 to TRBJ1-3; D call uncertain. Trimming took 0 bases from V and 4 from J, leaving 16 bases between them. This CDR3 has 17 residues. Looked up from germline, CDR1 is MGHRA and CDR2 is YSYEKL. Here the CDR3 DNA reads TGCGCCAGCAGCCAAGATCCTCTTCGGAACCGCGGAAACACCATATATTTT. This gives the protein CASSQDPLRNRGNTIYF.

The rearrangement joins TRBV7-3 to TRBJ1-1; D is uncertain. The CDR3 length is 13 residues. Deletions cut 5 bases from V and 1 base from J, with 8 bases between. CDR1 is SGHTA, CDR2 FQGTGA, per germline. The CDR3 here is CASSTGWNTEAFF. The CDR3 DNA reads as TGTGCCAGCAGCACGGGGTGGAACACTGAAGCTTTCTTT. Full variable domain (remainder filled in from reference TRBV7-3 and TRBJ1-1): GAGVSQTPSNKVTEKGKYVELRCDPISGHTALYWYRQSLGQGPEFLIYFQGTGAADDSGLPNDRFFAVRPEGSVSTLKIQRTERGDSAVYLCASSTGWNTEAFFGQGTRLTVV.

The chain links TRBV5-6 to TRBJ1-1; 8 nucleotides line up with TRBD1. Losses at the gene ends were 0 bases for V and 2 bases for J; bases not matched to a gene: 6. The CDR3 consists of 16 residues. Per germline, CDR1 SGHDT and CDR2 YYEEEE. The CDR3 here is CASSLDRGSINTEAFF. In DNA, the CDR3 is TGTGCCAGCAGCTTGGACAGGGGGTCCATAAACACTGAAGCTTTCTTT.

This clone was counted between two and nine times. The chain has TRBV14 and TRBJ2-3; D unresolved. Germline lookup yields CDR1 SGHDN and CDR2 FVKESK. The CDR3 has 15 amino acids. The V gene lost 7 bases and the J gene lost 0 bases, with 14 bases spanning the gap. The CDR3 sequence is CASKGQRSSTDTQYF. The CDR3 nucleotides are TGTGCCAGCAAAGGGCAACGTTCTAGCACAGATACGCAGTATTTT. The full variable domain, its missing parts supplied by reference TRBV14 and TRBJ2-3, is EAGVTQFPSHSVIEKGQTVTLRCDPISGHDNLYWYRRVMGKEIKFLLHFVKESKQDESGMPNNRFLAERTGGTYSTLKVQPAELEDSGVYFCASKGQRSSTDTQYFGPGTRLTVL.

The chain combines TRBV20-1 with TRBJ1-1; D is ambiguous. This CDR3 is 11 amino acids long. The germline CDR1 and CDR2 sequences are DFQATT and SNEGSKA (reference sequence). Trimming removed 6 bases from V and 8 bases from J, with 13 bases in between. CDR3 DNA sequence: TGCAGTGCCCGCCGGCAGAGAGAAGCTTTCTTT. Translating gives CSARRQREAFF.